The 5 T cell receptor beta chains in this list originate from one sample, sequenced in a study of shared clonotypes between healthy human individuals. Profiling relied on immunoSEQ multiplex PCR, and the TCRdb table lists in-frame clones only, not all of them. This sample has 560,000 or so clones, with about 96% found just once. Positive CCR7 selection of CD45RO-negative cells yielded the naive CD8 cells, and terminally differentiated effector memory CD45RA+ cells were excluded. Material: naive CD8+ T cells sorted from blood. These receptors came from a woman in her twenties or thirties in good health.

J is TRBJ2-2 and V is TRBV7-7; TRBD2 matches at 10 bases. The CDR3 contains 17 residues. Germline loops: CDR1 SSHAT, CDR2 FNYEAQ (reference sequence). Germline trimming cut 2 bases from V and 3 bases from J; bases unmatched to any gene: 6. The CDR3 bases are TGTGCCAGCAGCTTATCTGGACTAGCGGAGGACACCGGGGAGCTGTTTTTT. Translating it yields CASSLSGLAEDTGELFF.

This chain connects TRBV28 to TRBJ2-7; D possibly uses TRBD1 or TRBD2 (6 bases each). Trimming cost V 6 bases and J 1 base, with 10 bases left between them. Per germline, CDR1 MDHEN and CDR2 SYDVKM. CDR3 length: 13 residues. The CDR3 reads CASRDSGSYEQYF. The CDR3 DNA is TGTGCCAGCAGGGACAGCGGGTCCTACGAGCAGTACTTC.

Turning to this clone: Other nucleotide sequences in the sample specify the same CDR3. The chain recombines TRBV5-6 with TRBJ2-7; TRBD2 might be the D (5 bases). CDR3 length: 14 residues. CDR1 SGHDT and CDR2 YYEEEE come from the germline V gene. Trimming shortened V by 0 bases and J by 0 bases, and 7 bases separated the two germline ends. The CDR3 loop is CASSLAGSSYEQYF. CDR3 DNA sequence: TGTGCCAGCAGCTTGGCGGGAAGCTCCTACGAGCAGTACTTC.

The chain links TRBV9 to TRBJ2-2; D is undetermined. The V end was cut by 3 bases, the J end by 6 bases, with 6 bases between. CDR3 length: 12 residues. CDR1 is SGDLS, CDR2 YYNGEE, per germline. CDR3 amino acids: CASSAASGELFF. The DNA for the CDR3 is TGTGCCAGCAGCGCAGCGTCCGGGGAGCTGTTTTTT. Full variable domain (outside the CDR3, taken from reference TRBV9 and TRBJ2-2): DSGVTQTPKHLITATGQRVTLRCSPRSGDLSVYWYQQSLDQGLQFLIQYYNGEERAKGNILERFSAQQFPDLHSELNLSSLELGDSALYFCASSAASGELFFGEGSRLTVL.

V is TRBV6-1 and J is TRBJ2-3, with 12 bases identical to TRBD2. V lost 3 bases to trimming and J lost 3 bases; unmatched junction nucleotides: 16. Germline CDR1 is MNHNS and CDR2 is SASEGT. The CDR3 is 20 residues long. CDR3 protein: CASSEDRVYRLAGVTDTQYF. The CDR3 nucleotides are TGTGCCAGCAGTGAGGACCGGGTTTACCGACTAGCGGGAGTGACAGATACGCAGTATTTT.